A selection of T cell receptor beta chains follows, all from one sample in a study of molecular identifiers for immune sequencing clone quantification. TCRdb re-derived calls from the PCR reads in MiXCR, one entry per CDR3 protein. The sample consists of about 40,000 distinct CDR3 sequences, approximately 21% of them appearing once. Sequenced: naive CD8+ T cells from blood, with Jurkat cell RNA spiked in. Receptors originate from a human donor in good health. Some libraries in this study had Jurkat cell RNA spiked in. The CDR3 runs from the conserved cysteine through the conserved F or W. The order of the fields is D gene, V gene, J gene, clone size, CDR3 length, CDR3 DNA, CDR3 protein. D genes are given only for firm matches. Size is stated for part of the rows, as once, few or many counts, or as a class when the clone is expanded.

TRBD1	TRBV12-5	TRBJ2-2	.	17	TGTGCTAGTGGTCCTCCCGGGACAGGGGGCGGCACCGGGGAGCTGTTTTTT	CASGPPGTGGGTGELFF
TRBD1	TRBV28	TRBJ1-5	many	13	TGTGCCAGCGGACAGGGGCCTTATCAGCCCCAGCATTTT	CASGQGPYQPQHF
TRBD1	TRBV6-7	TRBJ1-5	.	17	TGTGCCAGCAGTGAGGGACAGGGGAATTGCAGCAATCAGCCCCAGCATTTT	CASSEGQGNCSNQPQHF
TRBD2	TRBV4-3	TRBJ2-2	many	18	TGCGCCAGCAGCCAAGATATGGGGACTAGCGGGAAAACCGGGGAGCTGTTTTTT	CASSQDMGTSGKTGELFF
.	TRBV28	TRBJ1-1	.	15	TGTGCCAGCAGTTACGAACTTACCGGGGGGCATGGAGCTTTCTTT	CASSYELTGGHGAFF
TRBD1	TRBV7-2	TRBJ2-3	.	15	TGTGCCAGCAGCGCGATGACAGGGGGCGAGAATACGCAGTATTTT	CASSAMTGGENTQYF
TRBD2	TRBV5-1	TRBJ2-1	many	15	TGCGCCAGCACGACTAGCGGAGTCGGGTACAATGAGCAGTTCTTC	CASTTSGVGYNEQFF
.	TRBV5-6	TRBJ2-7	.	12	TGTGCCAGCAGTTCCGACTGGTACGAGCAGTACTTC	CASSSDWYEQYF
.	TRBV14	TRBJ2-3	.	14	TGTGCCAGCAGCCAATTAGGGTCCGGAGATACGCAGTATTTT	CASSQLGSGDTQYF
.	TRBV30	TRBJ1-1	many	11	TGTGCCTGGAGGGGAGGCACTGAAGCTTTCTTT	CAWRGGTEAFF
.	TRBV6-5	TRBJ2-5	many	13	TGTGCCAGCAGTTATCGTCCGCAAGAGACCCAGTACTTC	CASSYRPQETQYF
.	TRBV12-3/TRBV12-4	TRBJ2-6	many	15	TGTGCCAGCGGCGGGGTAGGCTCTGGGGCCAACGTCCTGACTTTC	CASGGVGSGANVLTF
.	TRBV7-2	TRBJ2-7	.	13	TGTGCCAGCAGCCCTTACTCCTCCTACGAGCAGTACTTC	CASSPYSSYEQYF
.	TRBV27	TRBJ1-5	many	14	TGTGCCAGCAGTCTATCCGCTAGCAATCAGCCCCAGCATTTT	CASSLSASNQPQHF
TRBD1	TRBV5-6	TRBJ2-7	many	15	TGTGCCAGCAGCTTGAGATCGGACAGGGTCGACGAGCAGTACTTC	CASSLRSDRVDEQYF
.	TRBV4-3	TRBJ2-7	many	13	TGCGCCAGCAGCCCCGGGGTCTCCTACGAGCAGTACTTC	CASSPGVSYEQYF
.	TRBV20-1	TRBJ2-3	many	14	TGCAGTGCCAGAGGAAGAATCCGTTTGGATACGCAGTATTTT	CSARGRIRLDTQYF
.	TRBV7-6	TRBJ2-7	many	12	TGTGCCAGCAGCAACGTCCAGTACGAGCAGTACTTC	CASSNVQYEQYF
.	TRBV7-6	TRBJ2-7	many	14	TGTGCCAGCAGCTTAGGGCAGGGGGGCTACGAGCAGTACTTC	CASSLGQGGYEQYF
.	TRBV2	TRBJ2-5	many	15	TGTGCCAGCAGAGTTTTTCTGGCGGACCAAGAGACCCAGTACTTC	CASRVFLADQETQYF
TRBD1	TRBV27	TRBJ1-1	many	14	TGTGCCAGCAGTTTAATGGCAGGGGGCACTGAAGCTTTCTTT	CASSLMAGGTEAFF
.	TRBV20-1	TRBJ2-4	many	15	TGCAGTGCTTTTTCTACTCTCGACAGCCAAAACATTCAGTACTTC	CSAFSTLDSQNIQYF
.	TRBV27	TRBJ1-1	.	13	TGTGCCAGCAGTTTATCAGCGAACACTGAAGCTTTCTTT	CASSLSANTEAFF
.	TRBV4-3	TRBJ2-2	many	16	TGCGCCAGCAGCCAAGACAGGGCCCGATGGACCGGGGAGCTGTTTTTT	CASSQDRARWTGELFF
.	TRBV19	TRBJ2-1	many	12	TGTGCCAGTAGTACACCAGGAAATGAGCAGTTCTTC	CASSTPGNEQFF
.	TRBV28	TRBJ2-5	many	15	TGTGCCAGCAGTTTGGTCCCGGACGGCCAAGAGACCCAGTACTTC	CASSLVPDGQETQYF
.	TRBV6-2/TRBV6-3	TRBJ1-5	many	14	TGTGCCAGCAGCTATAGTCCCAGCAATCAGCCCCAGCATTTT	CASSYSPSNQPQHF
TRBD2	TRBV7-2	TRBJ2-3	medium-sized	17	TGTGCCAGCAGCTTACCTAGCGGGAGGGCCAACACAGATACGCAGTATTTT	CASSLPSGRANTDTQYF
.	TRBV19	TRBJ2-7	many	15	TGTGCCAGTAGTCCCTTTCAGGGGCGGGTGCGGGAGCAGTACTTC	CASSPFQGRVREQYF
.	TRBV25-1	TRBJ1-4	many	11	TGTGCCGCCCGAGGGGAAGAAAAACTGTTTTTT	CAARGEEKLFF
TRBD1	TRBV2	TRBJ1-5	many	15	TGTGCCAGCAGTGACGGACAGGAGAGCAATCAGCCCCAGCATTTT	CASSDGQESNQPQHF
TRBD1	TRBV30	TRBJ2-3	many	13	TGTGCCTGGACCGTTGGCCAGGGGGTTACGCAGTATTTT	CAWTVGQGVTQYF
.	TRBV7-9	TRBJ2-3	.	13	TGCGCCGGAGGGCCTCCTAGCACAGATACGCAGTATTTT	CAGGPPSTDTQYF
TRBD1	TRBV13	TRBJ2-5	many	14	TGTGCCAGCAGCCGAATACAGGGGGAAGAGACCCAGTACTTC	CASSRIQGEETQYF
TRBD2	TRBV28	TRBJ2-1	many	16	TGTGCCAGCAGTTTCCTTCTAGCGGGGAGTGCCGATGAGCAGTTCTTC	CASSFLLAGSADEQFF
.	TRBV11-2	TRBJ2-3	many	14	TGTGCCAGCAGCCTCGACACCTACACAGATACGCAGTATTTT	CASSLDTYTDTQYF
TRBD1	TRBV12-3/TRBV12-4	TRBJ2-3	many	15	TGTGCCAGCAGTTTGCACAGGGGGAGCACAGATACGCAGTATTTT	CASSLHRGSTDTQYF
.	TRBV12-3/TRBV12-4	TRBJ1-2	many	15	TGTGCCAGCAGTTTTTCAGGGAGGCCTAACTATGGCTACACCTTC	CASSFSGRPNYGYTF
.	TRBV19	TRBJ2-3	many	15	TGTGCCAGTAGTATTTTGGGGTTTAGCACAGATACGCAGTATTTT	CASSILGFSTDTQYF
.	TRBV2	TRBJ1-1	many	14	TGTGCCAGCAGTCCGGGACGCCCAGCAAATGAAGCTTTCTTT	CASSPGRPANEAFF
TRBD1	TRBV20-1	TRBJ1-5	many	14	TGCAGTGCTCCCGGGACAGACTTTAATCAGCCCCAGCATTTT	CSAPGTDFNQPQHF
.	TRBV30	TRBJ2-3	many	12	TGTGCCTGGAGTGAAGGCCCGAATACGCAGTATTTT	CAWSEGPNTQYF
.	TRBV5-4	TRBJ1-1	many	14	TGTGCCAGCAGCCTCATGTCAGGGGCTGCTGAAGCTTTCTTT	CASSLMSGAAEAFF
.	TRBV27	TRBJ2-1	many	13	TGTGCCAGCAAGTCTGGGCAGGGGAATGAGCAGTTCTTC	CASKSGQGNEQFF
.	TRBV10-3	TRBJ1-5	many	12	TGTGCCATCAGTGAGAGCCCCAGTCCCCAGCATTTT	CAISESPSPQHF
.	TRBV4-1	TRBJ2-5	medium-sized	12	TGCGCCAGCAGCCAAGATCGAAAGACCCAGTACTTC	CASSQDRKTQYF
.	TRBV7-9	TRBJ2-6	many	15	TGTGCCAGCAGCTCCGGTGGCTCTGGGGCCAACGTCCTGACTTTC	CASSSGGSGANVLTF
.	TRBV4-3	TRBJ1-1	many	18	TGCGCCAGCAGCCAAGATCTTGGTACGGACAGCTTGAACACTGAAGCTTTCTTT	CASSQDLGTDSLNTEAFF
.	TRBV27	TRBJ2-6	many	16	TGTGCCAGCAGTTTATCTTGGTCCGCTGGGGCCAACGTCCTGACTTTC	CASSLSWSAGANVLTF
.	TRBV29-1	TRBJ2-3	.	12	TGCAGCGTTTTAACAGCCACAGATACGCAGTATTTT	CSVLTATDTQYF
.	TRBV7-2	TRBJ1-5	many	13	TGTGCCAGCAGCCCCTGGGGGGGCCAGCCCCAGCATTTT	CASSPWGGQPQHF
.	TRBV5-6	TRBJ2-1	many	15	TGTGCCAGCACCATGAGTCCTCCAGCCTACAATGAGCAGTTCTTC	CASTMSPPAYNEQFF
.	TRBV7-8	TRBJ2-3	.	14	TGCGCCAGCAGCCCAAACAGGAAGCCATATACGCAGTATTTT	CASSPNRKPYTQYF